This is a list of T cell receptor beta chains from one sample in a study of cytomegalovirus exposure and HLA in healthy donors. Produced via immunoSEQ multiplex PCR; TCRdb's table is partial and in-frame only. The data show 200,000 or so clones, around 78% seen once. Sequenced material: PBMCs. The source is a woman between 18 and 30 years old in good health and CMV-seronegative. Both conserved end residues are part of each CDR3. The D gene is left open where the match is weak. Expanded clones are given a class, and other clones once, few, many or no size at all.

size: -
J: TRBJ1-4
D: -
V: TRBV30
CDR3: CAWSVEAGRSTNEKLFF
DNA: TGTGCCTGGAGTGTAGAGGCAGGACGTTCAACTAATGAAAAACTGTTTTTT

size: -
J: TRBJ2-5
D: TRBD1
V: TRBV7-3
CDR3: CASSSIAGTGQETQYF
DNA: TGTGCCAGCAGCTCGATTGCCGGGACAGGGCAAGAGACCCAGTACTTC

size: once
J: TRBJ1-2
D: -
V: TRBV6-5
CDR3: CASSYGPGGYTF
DNA: TGTGCCAGCAGTTACGGGCCCGGGGGCTACACCTTC

size: -
J: TRBJ2-7
D: -
V: TRBV7-2
CDR3: CASSLDPAASSYEQYF
DNA: TGTGCCAGCAGCTTAGATCCAGCCGCCAGCTCCTACGAGCAGTACTTC

size: -
J: TRBJ1-2
D: -
V: TRBV5-6
CDR3: CASSTGTLNYGYTF
DNA: TGTGCCAGCAGCACCGGGACATTGAACTATGGCTACACCTTC

size: -
J: TRBJ2-4
D: TRBD1
V: TRBV2
CDR3: CASSATGTGGVNIQYF
DNA: TGTGCCAGCAGTGCTACCGGGACAGGGGGCGTAAACATTCAGTACTTC

size: -
J: TRBJ2-3
D: -
V: TRBV2
CDR3: CASSEHADTQYF
DNA: TGTGCCAGCAGTGAACATGCAGATACGCAGTATTTT

size: -
J: TRBJ1-5
D: -
V: TRBV15
CDR3: CATNDRSNQPQHF
DNA: TGTGCCACCAACGACAGGAGCAATCAGCCCCAGCATTTT

size: few
J: TRBJ2-7
D: TRBD1
V: TRBV6-6
CDR3: CASSYSGQGYEQYF
DNA: TGTGCCAGCAGTTACTCGGGACAGGGCTACGAGCAGTACTTC

size: few
J: TRBJ2-1
D: -
V: TRBV7-7
CDR3: CASSPLGSYNEQFF
DNA: TGTGCTAGCAGCCCTTTGGGCTCCTACAATGAGCAGTTCTTC

size: -
J: TRBJ2-3
D: -
V: TRBV1
CDR3: CTSSRVAVSSADTQYF
DNA: TGCACCAGCAGCCGCGTCGCCGTCAGCAGCGCAGATACGCAGTATTTT

size: -
J: TRBJ2-1
D: TRBD1
V: TRBV5-6
CDR3: CASSLRGTGRHNEQFF
DNA: TGTGCCAGCAGCTTAAGAGGGACAGGGAGGCACAATGAGCAGTTCTTC

size: -
J: TRBJ2-1
D: TRBD1
V: TRBV28
CDR3: CASSQSTGPSSYNEQFF
DNA: TGTGCCAGCAGTCAATCGACAGGGCCTAGCTCCTACAATGAGCAGTTCTTC

size: -
J: TRBJ2-1
D: TRBD1
V: TRBV9
CDR3: CASSVEGQGPDEQFF
DNA: TGTGCCAGCAGCGTAGAGGGACAGGGTCCCGATGAGCAGTTCTTC

size: -
J: TRBJ1-2
D: -
V: TRBV30
CDR3: CAWSVSGGYTF
DNA: TGTGCCTGGAGTGTATCGGGCGGCTACACCTTC

size: -
J: TRBJ1-1
D: TRBD1
V: TRBV9
CDR3: CASSVVGQGTEAFF
DNA: TGTGCCAGCAGCGTAGTGGGACAGGGGACTGAAGCTTTCTTT

size: few
J: TRBJ2-1
D: -
V: TRBV6-4
CDR3: CASSGTEYNEQFF
DNA: TGTGCCAGCAGTGGGACGGAATACAATGAGCAGTTCTTC

size: -
J: TRBJ2-1
D: TRBD2
V: TRBV7-3
CDR3: CASSLMSGSSHEQFF
DNA: TGTGCCAGCAGCTTAATGAGCGGGAGTTCCCATGAGCAGTTCTTC

size: -
J: TRBJ2-1
D: TRBD1
V: TRBV29-1
CDR3: CSVARGTGSRNEQFF
DNA: TGCAGCGTTGCAAGGGGGACAGGGTCGAGAAATGAGCAGTTCTTC

size: -
J: TRBJ2-1
D: -
V: TRBV5-1
CDR3: CASSSVRAGWDEQFF
DNA: TGCGCCAGCAGCTCCGTGAGGGCAGGGTGGGATGAGCAGTTCTTC

size: -
J: TRBJ1-1
D: TRBD1
V: TRBV30
CDR3: CAWSVTGGANTEAFF
DNA: TGTGCCTGGAGTGTGACAGGGGGGGCCAACACTGAAGCTTTCTTT

size: -
J: TRBJ2-1
D: TRBD2
V: TRBV27
CDR3: CASSFISSGGASYNEQFF
DNA: TGTGCCAGCAGTTTTATTTCTAGCGGGGGGGCCTCCTACAATGAGCAGTTCTTC

size: -
J: TRBJ2-7
D: -
V: TRBV6-6
CDR3: CASSYSSQSYEQYF
DNA: TGTGCCAGCAGTTACTCGAGTCAGTCCTACGAGCAGTACTTC

size: -
J: TRBJ2-4
D: -
V: TRBV6-1
CDR3: CASSDLGTAGGTQYF
DNA: TGTGCCAGCAGTGACTTAGGGACGGCCGGAGGGACTCAGTACTTC

size: -
J: TRBJ2-1
D: TRBD1
V: TRBV14
CDR3: CASSQEIWTGNHNEQFF
DNA: TGTGCCAGCAGCCAAGAGATCTGGACAGGCAACCACAATGAGCAGTTCTTC

size: few
J: TRBJ1-5
D: -
V: TRBV18
CDR3: CASSRQDSNQPQHF
DNA: TGTGCCAGCTCACGGCAAGATAGCAATCAGCCCCAGCATTTT

size: -
J: TRBJ2-2
D: -
V: TRBV18
CDR3: CASSSPGPLNTGELFF
DNA: TGTGCCAGCTCATCACCGGGACCCCTGAACACCGGGGAGCTGTTTTTT

size: few
J: TRBJ2-7
D: -
V: TRBV18
CDR3: CASSPRAAADSYEQYF
DNA: TGTGCCAGCTCACCACGCGCTGCAGCGGATTCCTACGAGCAGTACTTC

size: -
J: TRBJ1-5
D: -
V: TRBV27
CDR3: CASSSAGQTYQPQHF
DNA: TGTGCCAGCAGTTCCGCAGGACAGACTTATCAGCCCCAGCATTTT

size: -
J: TRBJ2-7
D: -
V: TRBV15
CDR3: CATSRGDSYEQYF
DNA: TGTGCCACCAGCAGAGGTGACTCCTACGAGCAGTACTTC

size: -
J: TRBJ2-7
D: -
V: TRBV7-8
CDR3: CASSFVRGSYEQYF
DNA: TGTGCCAGCAGCTTTGTTCGGGGTTCCTACGAGCAGTACTTC

size: few
J: TRBJ1-1
D: TRBD1
V: TRBV27
CDR3: CASSPDGTGNTEAFF
DNA: TGTGCCAGCAGTCCAGACGGGACAGGGAACACTGAAGCTTTCTTT

size: -
J: TRBJ2-1
D: TRBD2
V: TRBV7-3
CDR3: CASSLLSGSSYNEQFF
DNA: TGTGCCAGCAGCTTGCTTAGCGGGAGCTCCTACAATGAGCAGTTCTTC

size: -
J: TRBJ2-1
D: TRBD1
V: TRBV30
CDR3: CAWSVGDRGFF
DNA: TGTGCCTGGAGTGTAGGGGACAGGGGGTTCTTC

size: few
J: TRBJ2-7
D: -
V: TRBV5-4
CDR3: CASSPTSRSSYEQYF
DNA: TGTGCCAGCAGCCCTACCAGCAGGAGCTCCTACGAGCAGTACTTC

size: once
J: TRBJ1-2
D: -
V: TRBV27
CDR3: CASSSGLLRDGYTF
DNA: TGTGCCAGCAGTTCGGGCCTTCTACGGGATGGCTACACCTTC

size: -
J: TRBJ1-2
D: TRBD1
V: TRBV13
CDR3: CASSLGSPGGNRGYTF
DNA: TGTGCCAGCAGCTTAGGCTCTCCAGGGGGCAACCGTGGCTACACCTTC

size: -
J: TRBJ1-1
D: -
V: TRBV5-1
CDR3: CASSFRDTNTEAFF
DNA: TGCGCCAGCAGCTTCCGGGACACGAACACTGAAGCTTTCTTT

size: -
J: TRBJ2-1
D: -
V: TRBV6-5
CDR3: CASRQGGSLYNEQFF
DNA: TGTGCCAGCAGACAGGGGGGGTCTTTATACAATGAGCAGTTCTTC

size: -
J: TRBJ1-2
D: -
V: TRBV5-1
CDR3: CASSLARGNYGYTF
DNA: TGCGCCAGCAGCTTGGCCCGGGGTAACTATGGCTACACCTTC

size: -
J: TRBJ1-5
D: -
V: TRBV19
CDR3: CASSIVPGEPQHF
DNA: TGTGCCAGTAGTATAGTCCCTGGGGAGCCCCAGCATTTT

size: -
J: TRBJ2-4
D: -
V: TRBV27
CDR3: CASLRGRTKNIQYF
DNA: TGTGCCAGCCTCAGAGGTCGGACCAAAAACATTCAGTACTTC

size: -
J: TRBJ2-7
D: TRBD2
V: TRBV7-2
CDR3: CASSSQLAGEQYF
DNA: TGTGCCAGCAGCTCCCAGCTAGCGGGGGAGCAGTACTTC

size: -
J: TRBJ2-6
D: -
V: TRBV6-1
CDR3: CASREDSGANVLTF
DNA: TGTGCCAGCAGGGAAGACTCTGGGGCCAACGTCCTGACTTTC

size: -
J: TRBJ1-1
D: TRBD1
V: TRBV30
CDR3: CAWSSGGKNTEAFF
DNA: TGTGCCTGGAGTTCAGGGGGTAAGAACACTGAAGCTTTCTTT